The 22 T cell receptor beta chains given below trace back to one sample, sequenced in a study of cytomegalovirus exposure and HLA in healthy donors. Using immunoSEQ multiplex PCR, the repertoire was profiled, and TCRdb retains in-frame clones only, with some absent. The top ten hold around 1.5% of the sample, which has some 61,000 clones, 95% to 98% seen once. Source material: PBMCs. The receptors stem from a woman aged 18 to 35 in good health and CMV-seropositive.

V and J are TRBV4-2 and TRBJ2-1; 7 bases agree with TRBD2. With V trimmed by 4 bases and J by 4 bases, 4 bases remained unmatched. This CDR3 has 14 amino acids. CDR1 LGHNA and CDR2 YNFKEQ come from the germline V gene. CDR3 protein: CASSRRRGYNEQFF. For the CDR3, the DNA is TGTGCCAGCAGCCGCCGGCGGGGGTACAATGAGCAGTTCTTC.

The chain joins TRBV6-6 to TRBJ2-7, with a tentative D call TRBD1 (7 bases). The CDR3 has 14 amino acids. V lost 2 bases and J lost 3, with 11 bases in between. CDR1 is MNHNY, CDR2 SVGAGI, per germline (reference sequence). The CDR3 is CASSYGGTDYEQYF. CDR3 coding DNA: TGTGCCAGCAGTTACGGCGGGACAGACTACGAGCAGTACTTC.

The chain recombines TRBV5-4 with TRBJ2-1; TRBD1 agrees at 8 bases. V trimming: 4 bases; J trimming: 0 bases; junction bases outside the gene matches: 3. In germline, CDR1 is SGHNT, CDR2 YYREEE (reference sequence). The CDR3 totals 15 residues. CDR3 residues: CASSRDRSSYNEQFF. DNA for the CDR3: TGTGCCAGCAGCAGGGACAGGAGCTCCTACAATGAGCAGTTCTTC.

The chain links TRBV5-1 to TRBJ2-7; the match to TRBD2 covers 11 bases. Per the germline V gene, CDR1 is SGHRS and CDR2 is YFSETQ. CDR3 length equals 17 residues. The V segment lost 1 base and the J segment 1 base; nucleotides outside the gene matches: 7. In nucleotides, the CDR3 is TGCGCCAGCAGCTTGAGGGGTTGGACTAGCGGGTCCTACGAGCAGTACTTC. Its protein is CASSLRGWTSGSYEQYF.

V and J are TRBV10-1 and TRBJ2-2; TRBD2 agrees at 8 bases. The CDR3 runs to 15 residues. The ends lost 6 bases at V and 3 bases at J; junction bases unmatched: 6. Looked up from germline, CDR1 is WNHNN and CDR2 is SYGVQD (reference sequence). CDR3 amino acids: CASSRAGEDTGELFF. The CDR3, as DNA: TGCGCCAGCAGCCGAGCGGGAGAGGACACCGGGGAGCTGTTTTTT.

The V and J genes are TRBV28 and TRBJ1-1; D might be TRBD1 (5 bases). The germline V and J ends were trimmed by 2 bases and 4 bases, with 11 bases remaining between them. The length of the CDR3 is 14 residues. Germline V gene sequence: CDR1 MDHEN, CDR2 SYDVKM. The CDR3 sequence: CASSLSGAATEAFF. The CDR3 nucleotides are TGTGCCAGCAGTTTAAGTGGGGCGGCCACTGAAGCTTTCTTT. The full variable domain, rest sourced from reference TRBV28 and TRBJ1-1, is DVKVTQSSRYLVKRTGEKVFLECVQDMDHENMFWYRQDPGLGLRLIYFSYDVKMKEKGDIPEGYSVSREKKERFSLILESASTNQTSMYLCASSLSGAATEAFFGQGTRLTVV.

The table lists this clone with a count of one. The chain uses TRBV2 and TRBJ2-1, with TRBD2 as a possible D gene (5 bases). The CDR3 consists of 14 residues. Germline loops: CDR1 SNHLY, CDR2 FYNNEI. V was trimmed by 4 bases and J by 2 bases, leaving 9 bases between them. CDR3 protein: CASSAGIAYNEQFF. The DNA of the CDR3 is TGTGCCAGCAGTGCCGGGATCGCCTACAATGAGCAGTTCTTC.

The J gene is TRBJ1-2, the V gene TRBV7-9; no clear D gene. CDR1 is SEHNR, CDR2 FQNEAQ, per germline (reference sequence). The CDR3 consists of 13 residues. V lost 4 bases and J 6 bases, leaving 12 bases between the germline ends. CDR3 DNA sequence: TGTGCCAGCAGCTATGAGGCGGCTGATGGCTACACCTTC. Its translation: CASSYEAADGYTF.

This chain uses TRBV5-4 with TRBJ2-3; 8 bases align to TRBD1. Trimming took 4 bases from V and 3 from J; bases not matched to a gene: 7. Germline CDR1 SGHNT, CDR2 YYREEE (reference sequence). The CDR3 loop spans 15 amino acids. The CDR3 nucleotides read TGTGCCAGCAGCATAGGACAGGGAAGAACAGATACGCAGTATTTT. This translates into CASSIGQGRTDTQYF.

This clone has a single count. The chain uses TRBV28 and TRBJ1-2; 8 bases are shared with TRBD1. The germline V gene has CDR1 MDHEN and CDR2 SYDVKM. The CDR3 has 14 amino acids. The V gene end was trimmed by 0 bases and the J gene end by 5 bases; junction bases not matched to a gene: 2. The CDR3: CASSLWTGVYGYTF. DNA for the CDR3: TGTGCCAGCAGTTTATGGACAGGGGTGTATGGCTACACCTTC.

This chain uses TRBV5-6 with TRBJ1-2, with D possibly TRBD1 on 6 matching bases. The length of the CDR3 is 16 residues. V lost 4 bases and J lost 6, with 22 bases in between. Germline V CDR1 and CDR2: SGHDT, YYEEEE. The CDR3 spells CASSPTTGLGLDGYTF. CDR3 sequence (DNA): TGTGCCAGCAGCCCTACGACAGGTCTGGGCTTGGATGGCTACACCTTC.

This chain joins TRBV5-5 and TRBJ1-1, with 7 bases that match TRBD1. V gave up 3 bases and J gave up 1 base; unmatched junction bases: 3. Looked up from germline, CDR1 is SGHKS and CDR2 is YYEKEE (reference sequence). This CDR3 comprises 14 residues. CDR3 loop: CASSSRTGNTEAFF. CDR3 sequence (DNA): TGTGCCAGCAGCTCCCGGACAGGGAACACTGAAGCTTTCTTT.

The chain uses TRBV11-2 and TRBJ1-4; TRBD1 matches 8 bases. Germline V gives CDR1 SGHAT, CDR2 FQNNGV. V shed 6 bases and J 7 bases; nucleotides not matched to a gene: 10. This CDR3 is built from 15 residues. The CDR3 loop is CASRQTTGDGEKLFF. The CDR3 coding sequence is TGTGCCAGCAGACAGACGACAGGGGACGGTGAAAAACTGTTTTTT.

The V call is TRBV27, the J call TRBJ1-5, with 7 bases aligning to TRBD1. In germline, CDR1 is MNHEY, CDR2 SMNVEV (reference sequence). The CDR3 extends over 14 amino acids. With 6 bases clipped from V and 0 bases from J, the junction kept 2 bases outside the gene matches. For the CDR3, the DNA is TGTGCCAGCAGGGGACAGTATAGCAATCAGCCCCAGCATTTT. It is translated as CASRGQYSNQPQHF.

V gene TRBV28 combines with J gene TRBJ2-3; D remains ambiguous. V was trimmed by 5 bases and J by 4 bases, leaving 19 bases between them. There are 16 residues in the CDR3. Looked up from germline, CDR1 is MDHEN and CDR2 is SYDVKM. The CDR3 loop reads CASSPVSGERPDTQYF. The CDR3 nucleotides read TGTGCCAGCAGTCCCGTCTCTGGTGAGCGCCCAGATACGCAGTATTTT.

The rearrangement links TRBV11-2 to TRBJ2-7; no clear D. CDR1 and CDR2 from the germline V gene are SGHAT and FQNNGV. The V end was cut by 1 base, the J end by 2 bases, with 12 bases between. CDR3 length: 15 amino acids. DNA of the CDR3: TGTGCCAGCAGCTTAGGTCTATTGTCCACCTACGAGCAGTACTTC. It encodes CASSLGLLSTYEQYF.

This chain joins TRBV15 and TRBJ2-1, with 7 bases fitting TRBD2. The germline V gene encodes CDR1 LNHNV and CDR2 YYDKDF (reference sequence). V lost 6 bases and J lost 5; bases outside the gene matches: 7. This CDR3 contains 14 residues. DNA for the CDR3: TGTGCCACCAGGGGGCTAGCGGATAACAATGAGCAGTTCTTC. Translated, it gives CATRGLADNNEQFF.

This chain connects TRBV7-9 to TRBJ1-2, with 7 nucleotides matching TRBD1. After removal of 4 bases from V and 5 bases from J, the junction contained 13 bases not matched to a gene. The germline gives CDR1 SEHNR, CDR2 FQNEAQ (reference sequence). This CDR3 contains 16 residues. The CDR3 reads CASSSIGTEIFYGYTF. CDR3 DNA sequence: TGTGCCAGCAGCTCCATCGGGACAGAAATCTTTTATGGCTACACCTTC.

V gene TRBV13 combines with J gene TRBJ1-2; 8 bases match TRBD1. CDR1 is PRHDT, CDR2 FYEKMQ, per germline (reference sequence). Trimming at V came to 5 bases and at J to 8 bases, leaving 13 bases not matched to a gene. The CDR3 length is 15 residues. For the CDR3, the DNA is TGTGCCAGCAGCCAATCTACCTCAGGGGGCTGGGGCTACACCTTC. Its protein product is CASSQSTSGGWGYTF.

The rearrangement uses TRBV28 and TRBJ2-7, with D possibly being TRBD1 (6 bases). Trimming cost V 10 bases and J 3 bases, with 13 bases left between them. Germline V lookup: CDR1 MDHEN, CDR2 SYDVKM. The CDR3 covers 12 residues. The CDR3 nucleotides are TGTGCCACCTCCCAGGGGCGCTACGAGCAGTACTTC. This codes for CATSQGRYEQYF. The full variable domain, rest sourced from reference TRBV28 and TRBJ2-7, is DVKVTQSSRYLVKRTGEKVFLECVQDMDHENMFWYRQDPGLGLRLIYFSYDVKMKEKGDIPEGYSVSREKKERFSLILESASTNQTSMYLCATSQGRYEQYFGPGTRLTVT.

The gene calls are TRBV6-1 and TRBJ2-7, with D perhaps TRBD2 (5 bases). The germline V gene encodes CDR1 MNHNS and CDR2 SASEGT. V dropped 5 bases and J dropped 3 bases, with 11 bases sitting between them. CDR3 length equals 13 residues. The CDR3 region has the DNA TGTGCCAGCAGTTTGACTACCAGCTACGAGCAGTACTTC. This gives the protein CASSLTTSYEQYF.

The chain is built from TRBV7-3 and TRBJ2-7; 8 positions agree with TRBD1. Germline V gives CDR1 SGHTA, CDR2 FQGTGA. The CDR3 has 14 residues. Trimming took 8 bases from V and 7 from J; bases not matched to a gene: 13. The CDR3 DNA is TGTGCCAGCGTCAAGGACAGGGAAGGGAGAGAGCAGTACTTC. Residues: CASVKDREGREQYF.